This T cell receptor (beta chain) was obtained from a study of shared clonotypes between healthy human individuals. The study's findings and limits: Blood was the sole source, and tissue repertoires probably differ.

CDR1 and CDR2 from the germline V gene are LNHDA and SQIVND (reference sequence). The ends were cut back, 5 bases at V and 7 bases at J, with 8 bases in the middle. The CDR3 length is 12 residues. The protocol was immunoSEQ multiplex PCR, while the TCRdb copy is restricted to in-frame clones and leaves out a portion. The table shows about 1 million clones, with approximately 72% occurring only once. In regard to this clone: Its antigen is currently unknown.

Sequenced material: memory CD4+ T cells sorted from blood. Subset indicated: CD45RA-negative fraction. This clonotype was obtained from a man aged 18 to 30 in good health. V gene TRBV19 combines with J gene TRBJ1-4, with D unresolved. The DNA for the CDR3 is TGTGCCAGTAGTCGGCAACGTGAAAAACTGTTTTTT. This sequence encodes CASSRQREKLFF.